The 22 T cell receptor beta chains listed next were all sequenced from one sample in a study of blood T cell repertoires in COVID-19. Generated by immunoSEQ multiplex PCR, the TCRdb table keeps only in-frame clones and is missing some. The table lists around 380,000 clones, roughly 86% of them singletons. Material: PBMCs or T cells enriched from blood (not recorded which). The source of these receptors is a young man who had recovered from COVID-19.

The chain is built from TRBV5-1 and TRBJ1-2; D is undetermined. The CDR3 is made up of 14 amino acids. Trimming shortened V by 0 bases and J by 2 bases, and 8 bases separated the two germline ends. CDR1 and CDR2 from the germline V gene are SGHRS and YFSETQ. The CDR3 loop reads CASSLGELNYGYTF. The CDR3 nucleotides are TGCGCCAGCAGCTTGGGAGAGTTGAACTATGGCTACACCTTC.

The V gene is TRBV7-2, the J gene TRBJ1-2, with D tentatively TRBD1 (5 bases). This CDR3 region has 15 residues. The germline V gene has CDR1 SGHTA and CDR2 FQGNSA. With 1 base removed from V and 13 bases from J, the gap between germline ends came to 22 bases. The CDR3 is CASSLVAGAAGRATF. CDR3 DNA: TGTGCCAGCAGCTTAGTAGCGGGTGCGGCAGGGCGAGCCACCTTC.

This sequence joins TRBV19 and TRBJ2-7; TRBD1 aligns across 11 bases. Germline V gene sequence: CDR1 LNHDA, CDR2 SQIVND (reference sequence). The CDR3 has 14 amino acids. The V and J ends lost 5 bases and 4 bases, in that order; junction bases with no gene match: 4. DNA of the CDR3: TGTGCCAGTAGTCGGGACAGGGGGAAATACGAGCAGTACTTC. This sequence encodes CASSRDRGKYEQYF.

This clone was detected once. V gene TRBV5-1 combines with J gene TRBJ1-1; D possibly corresponds to TRBD1 (5 bases). This CDR3 comprises 15 residues. V gave up 0 bases and J gave up 2 bases, with 11 bases separating them. Germline CDR1 is SGHRS and CDR2 is YFSETQ. The CDR3, as DNA: TGCGCCAGCAGCTTGGCCGTGGGGGGTAACACTGAAGCTTTCTTT. Amino acids: CASSLAVGGNTEAFF.

This clone was counted once. J is TRBJ2-2 and V is TRBV6-6; D gene ambiguous. This CDR3 spans 16 amino acids. Per germline, CDR1 MNHNY and CDR2 SVGAGI (reference sequence). Trimming pared 3 bases from V and 3 bases from J, leaving 14 bases between. CDR3 DNA: TGTGCCAGCAGTTATTTAGTTACCTCGGACACCGGGGAGCTGTTTTTT. Amino acid sequence: CASSYLVTSDTGELFF.

This chain joins TRBV7-9 and TRBJ2-2; the match to TRBD2 covers 7 bases. CDR1 SEHNR and CDR2 FQNEAQ come from the germline V gene (reference sequence). V was pared by 3 bases and J by 1 base, with 2 bases of the junction left unmatched. This CDR3 comprises 15 residues. The CDR3 region is CASSLKRENTGELFF. In nucleotides, the CDR3 is TGTGCCAGCAGCTTGAAGCGGGAGAACACCGGGGAGCTGTTTTTT.

The chain couples TRBV11-2 to TRBJ2-2; tentative D call: TRBD1 (5 bases). The CDR3 spans 14 residues. Trimming took off 2 bases at V and 5 bases at J, with 9 bases between the two ends. Germline-derived CDR1 and CDR2 are SGHAT and FQNNGV. CDR3 sequence (DNA): TGTGCCAGCAGCTTATTAGGGGATACCGGGGAGCTGTTTTTT. Protein product: CASSLLGDTGELFF.

This clone came up once. The V gene is TRBV10-3, the J gene TRBJ1-1; D unresolved. The CDR3 contains 14 residues. V lost 4 bases and J 5 bases, leaving 14 bases between the germline ends. The germline CDR1 and CDR2 sequences are ENHRY and SYGVKD. CDR3 loop: CAISGRAGETEAFF. The CDR3, as DNA: TGTGCCATCAGTGGGAGGGCAGGCGAAACTGAAGCTTTCTTT.

This clone has more than one count but fewer than ten. Other DNA sequences in the sample encode the same CDR3. The chain carries TRBV15 and TRBJ2-5; D is uncertain. CDR1 is LNHNV, CDR2 YYDKDF, per germline (reference sequence). Deletions cut 0 bases from V and 5 bases from J, with 4 bases between. The CDR3 covers 12 residues. This CDR3 reads CATSRDIETQYF. The CDR3 DNA is TGTGCCACCAGCAGAGACATCGAGACCCAGTACTTC.

The genes are TRBV7-9 and TRBJ1-5; 7 positions match TRBD1. Looked up from germline, CDR1 is SEHNR and CDR2 is FQNEAQ (reference sequence). The CDR3 runs to 15 residues. V shed 5 bases and J 0 bases; nucleotides not matched to a gene: 4. The CDR3: CASSDTGDSNQPQHF. The CDR3 DNA reads as TGTGCCAGCAGCGATACAGGGGATAGCAATCAGCCCCAGCATTTT.

This rearrangement joins TRBV5-4 to TRBJ2-7; the match to TRBD1 covers 9 bases. The CDR3 is 14 residues long. In germline, CDR1 is SGHNT, CDR2 YYREEE (reference sequence). The V and J ends lost 4 bases and 3 bases, in that order; junction bases with no gene match: 5. CDR3 bases: TGTGCCAGCAGCCTGGGACAGGGACTCTACGAGCAGTACTTC. It encodes CASSLGQGLYEQYF.

This clone was picked up one time. The V call is TRBV14, the J call TRBJ2-5, with TRBD2 identical over 10 bases. J was trimmed by 3 bases and V by 8 bases; bases with no gene match: 9. Germline V gene lookup returns CDR1 SGHDN and CDR2 FVKESK. There are 15 residues in the CDR3. CDR3 protein: CASSVLLAGEETQYF. CDR3 sequence (DNA): TGTGCCAGCTCTGTCCTGCTAGCGGGGGAAGAGACCCAGTACTTC.

This clone has a handful of counts. The chain is built from TRBV29-1 and TRBJ1-1; D is undetermined. The germline CDR1 and CDR2 sequences are SQVTM and ANQGSEA. Trimming took 0 bases from V and 5 from J, leaving 10 bases between them. The CDR3 spans 13 residues. The CDR3 DNA sequence: TGCAGCGTTGAAGACCCCCCCGGGACTGAAGCTTTCTTT. It specifies CSVEDPPGTEAFF.

This clone was recorded once. The chain recombines TRBV6-1 with TRBJ2-3; 8 nucleotides align to TRBD2. The length of the CDR3 is 16 residues. The ends lost 1 base at V and 4 bases at J; junction bases unmatched: 7. CDR1 and CDR2 (germline): MNHNS, SASEGT. The chain's CDR3 is CASSEVAGGSSDTQYF. The CDR3 coding sequence is TGTGCCAGCAGTGAAGTGGCGGGGGGATCGTCAGATACGCAGTATTTT.

This rearrangement joins TRBV5-6 to TRBJ1-2, with D hard to call. V lost 4 bases, J lost 2 bases, and 3 bases lay in between. Germline CDR1 is SGHDT and CDR2 is YYEEEE. The CDR3 totals 11 residues. CDR3 bases: TGTGCCAGCAGCCTAAACTATGGCTACACCTTC. This translates into CASSLNYGYTF.

This sequence joins TRBV10-3 and TRBJ2-7; perhaps TRBD1 as D (6 bases). Trimming shortened V by 5 bases and J by 5 bases, and 10 bases separated the two germline ends. The germline CDR1 and CDR2 sequences are ENHRY and SYGVKD. This CDR3 comprises 12 residues. The CDR3 region is CAISPAGDEQYF. The CDR3 DNA reads as TGTGCCATCAGTCCCGCAGGGGACGAGCAGTACTTC.

V usage is TRBV11-2 and J usage is TRBJ1-1; possible D gene TRBD1, 6 bases. Germline V CDR1 and CDR2: SGHAT, FQNNGV. CDR3 length: 15 residues. V was pared by 4 bases and J by 4 bases, with 16 bases between. CDR3 sequence: CASSSRGAVSTEAFF. The CDR3 DNA reads TGTGCCAGCAGCTCGCGGGGGGCAGTTTCCACTGAAGCTTTCTTT.

This clone was observed once. J is TRBJ1-2 and V is TRBV3-1 (or the pseudogene TRBV3-2), with D possibly being TRBD1 (5 bases). V was clipped by 0 bases and J by 8 bases, with 16 bases between them. This CDR3 contains 15 residues. The germline V gene has CDR1 LGHDT and CDR2 YNNKEL (reference sequence). CDR3 protein: CASSQDRGRGSGYTF. CDR3 bases: TGTGCCAGCAGCCAAGATCGAGGGAGGGGCTCGGGCTACACCTTC.

V is TRBV9 and J is TRBJ2-1, with D unresolved. V was clipped by 3 bases and J by 0 bases, with 13 bases between them. The CDR3 length is 16 residues. Germline CDR1 reads SGDLS; CDR2 reads YYNGEE. CDR3 loop: CASSASPSSSYNEQFF. In DNA form, the CDR3 reads TGTGCCAGCAGCGCCTCCCCGTCCAGCTCCTACAATGAGCAGTTCTTC. Based on the CDR3 plus reference TRBV9 and TRBJ2-1, the full variable domain is DSGVTQTPKHLITATGQRVTLRCSPRSGDLSVYWYQQSLDQGLQFLIQYYNGEERAKGNILERFSAQQFPDLHSELNLSSLELGDSALYFCASSASPSSSYNEQFFGPGTRLTVL.

This sequence joins TRBV5-4 and TRBJ1-1, with unresolved D. Germline lookup yields CDR1 SGHNT and CDR2 YYREEE (reference sequence). The CDR3 extends over 13 amino acids. The V end was cut by 0 bases, the J end by 0 bases, with 3 bases between. The DNA for the CDR3 is TGTGCCAGCAGCTTGGTAATGAACACTGAAGCTTTCTTT. Its protein is CASSLVMNTEAFF.

The rearrangement uses TRBV30 and TRBJ2-2, with D perhaps TRBD1 (6 bases). The CDR3 loop spans 13 amino acids. The germline V and J ends were trimmed by 2 bases and 6 bases, with 10 bases remaining between them. Germline V gene sequence: CDR1 GTSNPN, CDR2 SVGIG (reference sequence). CDR3 sequence: CAWSNSGAGELFF. In nucleotides, the CDR3 is TGTGCCTGGAGTAACTCAGGGGCCGGGGAGCTGTTTTTT.

The chain links TRBV30 to TRBJ1-2; 7 bases align to TRBD1. The CDR3 runs to 15 residues. Germline V gene data show CDR1 as GTSNPN and CDR2 as SVGIG (reference sequence). The J segment lost 7 bases and the V segment lost 4 bases, leaving 15 bases of the junction unmatched. As DNA, the CDR3 is TGTGCCTGGAATATGAGAGGGGGCGTATTGGGTGGCTACACCTTC. It encodes CAWNMRGGVLGGYTF.